The 27 T cell receptor beta chains below were found in one sample sequenced in a study of T cells in Graves' hyperthyroidism and ophthalmopathy (dated by TCRdb to about 2019). Library prep was done by multiplex PCR. These reads were obtained on an Illumina HiSeq 2000. TCR beta CDR3 regions were amplified from RNA transcripts. A first-round RT-PCR of the TCR CDR3 used the HTBI primer set with the Qiagen OneStep RT-PCR kit. In TCRdb, the public reads were trimmed at Q25 with fastp and aligned with MiXCR, with productive beta chains retained. When rows share a CDR3 protein, they turn into one entry using the most common DNA and genes. The sample data list 400,000 to 600,000 distinct CDR3 sequences, and less than 25% of these were observed just once. Of the sample, roughly 29% is held by the ten largest clones. The sequenced sample consisted of blood. The source of these receptors is a man younger than 30 with Graves' hyperthyroidism.

This clonotype has at least ten counts. The chain links TRBV5-1 to TRBJ1-1; 7 positions match TRBD1. V lost 3 bases to trimming and J lost 7 bases; unmatched junction nucleotides: 9. The germline CDR1 and CDR2 sequences are SGHRS and YFSETQ. The CDR3 is 14 amino acids. The CDR3 spells CASSSGQPRIEAFF. CDR3 DNA sequence: TGCGCCAGCAGCTCGGGACAGCCAAGAATTGAAGCTTTCTTT.

The chain recombines TRBV6-2 or TRBV6-3 with TRBJ1-1; D is unresolved. The germline V gene has CDR1 MNHEY and CDR2 SVGEGT. V lost 2 bases and J lost 0, with 19 bases in between. This CDR3 is built from 18 residues. The CDR3, as DNA: TGTGCCAGCAGTTACGGGTCACCTAGTCGGCCTTTGAACACTGAAGCTTTCTTT. Translating it yields CASSYGSPSRPLNTEAFF.

A note on this clonotype: A clone one base away is much larger, so this may be a read error. DNA for the CDR3: TGTGCCAGCAGCTGGGGGGGGTGGGCGAGTGAGACCCAGTACTTC. This gives the protein CASSWGGWASETQYF. V gene TRBV11-2 combines with J gene TRBJ2-5; TRBD2 matches 7 bases. The trim removed 4 bases at V and 5 bases at J, leaving 10 bases unmatched. Looked up from germline, CDR1 is SGHAT and CDR2 is FQNNGV. The CDR3 has 15 residues.

This clonotype came up a few times. This chain joins TRBV30 and TRBJ2-2; D is uncertain. V shed 7 bases and J shed 7 bases, with 13 bases lying between them. Germline V gene lookup returns CDR1 GTSNPN and CDR2 SVGIG (reference sequence). This CDR3 contains 12 residues. The CDR3 here is CALALPFGELFF. In DNA, the CDR3 is TGTGCCTTAGCACTCCCTTTCGGGGAGCTGTTTTTT.

This clonotype was observed a handful of times. The V gene is TRBV12-3 or TRBV12-4, the J gene TRBJ1-6; 9 positions agree with TRBD1. This CDR3 contains 17 residues. V lost 1 base and J lost 10; bases outside the gene matches: 11. Written as DNA, the CDR3 is TGTGCCAGCAGTTTAGGACTCTTGGGACAGGGTAGATCACCCCTCCACTTT. Its translation is CASSLGLLGQGRSPLHF.

This clonotype has ten or more counts. V usage is TRBV19 and J usage is TRBJ1-2; D remains ambiguous. From germline, CDR1 is LNHDA and CDR2 SQIVND (reference sequence). This CDR3 has 13 amino acids. Trimming cost V 5 bases and J 2 bases, with 9 bases left between them. CDR3 loop: CASSPSINYGYTF. CDR3 nucleotides: TGTGCCAGTAGTCCCTCGATAAACTATGGCTACACCTTC.

About this clonotype: Possible read error: a much larger clone is one base away. V is TRBV20-1 and J is TRBJ1-2; D unresolved. Germline V gene lookup returns CDR1 DFQATT and CDR2 SNEGSKA (reference sequence). The CDR3 consists of 12 residues. The CDR3 loop reads CSAVLGNCGYTF. Written as DNA, the CDR3 is TGCAGTGCCGTGCTCGGAAACTGTGGCTACACCTTC.

This clonotype was counted ten times or more. The chain is built from TRBV6-1 and TRBJ1-1; D is unresolved. Trimming shortened V by 5 bases and J by 3 bases, and 16 bases separated the two germline ends. Germline lookup yields CDR1 MNHNS and CDR2 SASEGT. The CDR3 loop spans 15 amino acids. In nucleotides, the CDR3 is TGTGCCAGCAGTCTCCGGTCGCGGCCAGACACTGAAGCTTTCTTT. It yields the protein CASSLRSRPDTEAFF.

The chain couples TRBV19 to TRBJ2-2, with D possibly matching TRBD1 (6 bases). V was trimmed by 5 bases and J by 1 base, leaving 11 bases between them. CDR1 and CDR2 (germline): LNHDA, SQIVND (reference sequence). The CDR3 sequence is 15 residues long. CDR3: CASSSGAMNTGELFF. The CDR3, as DNA: TGTGCCAGTAGTTCAGGGGCCATGAACACCGGGGAGCTGTTTTTT.

At least ten counts were recorded for this clonotype. The chain uses TRBV10-3 and TRBJ2-7; no firm D call. Germline loops: CDR1 ENHRY, CDR2 SYGVKD. This CDR3 spans 14 amino acids. V lost 3 bases and J lost 3, with 12 bases in between. The CDR3 is CAISDVNRLYEQYF. In DNA, the CDR3 is TGTGCCATCAGTGATGTAAACCGCCTCTACGAGCAGTACTTC.

The rearrangement links TRBV27 to TRBJ1-5; D is perhaps TRBD1 (5 bases). V lost 7 bases to trimming and J lost 6 bases, with 22 bases between them. The CDR3 length is 16 residues. The germline V gene has CDR1 MNHEY and CDR2 SMNVEV (reference sequence). DNA for the CDR3: TGTGCCAGCAAGCCGAAGGCAGGGACGAGTGGTCAGCCCCAGCATTTT. Amino acid sequence: CASKPKAGTSGQPQHF.

The table lists this clonotype with many counts. The rearrangement joins TRBV6-5 to TRBJ1-1; TRBD1 matches 7 bases. Germline V lookup: CDR1 MNHEY, CDR2 SVGAGI. This CDR3 is 13 amino acids long. After removal of 3 bases from V and 7 bases from J, the junction contained 5 bases not matched to a gene. This CDR3 is CASSYGQVGEAFF. The CDR3 bases are TGTGCCAGCAGTTATGGACAGGTCGGTGAAGCTTTCTTT.

There are a few counts of this clonotype. The chain links TRBV7-8 to TRBJ2-2; TRBD2 is a possible D gene (6 bases). This CDR3 has 16 amino acids. CDR1 SGHVS and CDR2 FQNEAQ come from the germline V gene. V lost 3 bases and J 5 bases, leaving 16 bases between the germline ends. The CDR3 sequence is CASSFMGDSMTGELFF. The CDR3 DNA is TGTGCCAGCAGCTTCATGGGGGACTCTATGACCGGGGAGCTGTTTTTT. Using reference TRBV7-8 and TRBJ2-2 for the parts outside the CDR3, the full variable domain is GAGVSQSPRYKVAKRGQDVALRCDPISGHVSLFWYQQALGQGPEFLTYFQNEAQLDKSGLPSDRFFAERPEGSVSTLKIQRTQQEDSAVYLCASSFMGDSMTGELFFGEGSRLTVL.

In its sample, this clonotype was seen many times. This sequence joins TRBV28 and TRBJ1-5; TRBD1 matches at 9 bases. With V trimmed by 7 bases and J by 7 bases, 11 bases remained unmatched. This CDR3 spans 15 amino acids. Germline V gene lookup returns CDR1 MDHEN and CDR2 SYDVKM. CDR3 protein: CASIKLGTGRQPQHF. The DNA for the CDR3 is TGTGCCAGCATCAAATTGGGGACAGGGAGGCAGCCCCAGCATTTT. The full variable domain, rest sourced from reference TRBV28 and TRBJ1-5, is DVKVTQSSRYLVKRTGEKVFLECVQDMDHENMFWYRQDPGLGLRLIYFSYDVKMKEKGDIPEGYSVSREKKERFSLILESASTNQTSMYLCASIKLGTGRQPQHFGDGTRLSIL.

This clonotype was seen ten or more times. V and J are TRBV19 and TRBJ2-7; the D is unclear. The CDR3 consists of 11 residues. Trimming took 8 bases from V and 4 from J, leaving 9 bases between them. Germline loops: CDR1 LNHDA, CDR2 SQIVND (reference sequence). In DNA, the CDR3 is TGTGCCAGTGGTCAGGCTTACGAGCAGTACTTC. Protein sequence: CASGQAYEQYF.

This clonotype was counted ten times or more. The junction differs from germline at one of its ends, possibly a read error. V and J are TRBV28 and TRBJ2-7; D is possibly TRBD1 (6 bases). The length of the CDR3 is 14 residues. Germline V gene lookup returns CDR1 MDHEN and CDR2 SYDVKM. As DNA, the CDR3 is TGTGCCAGCGGGAGATTAGGGACATCCTCCGAGCAGTACTTC. Its protein is CASGRLGTSSEQYF. The whole variable domain, filled in from reference TRBV28 and TRBJ2-7, reads DVKVTQSSRYLVKRTGEKVFLECVQDMDHENMFWYRQDPGLGLRLIYFSYDVKMKEKGDIPEGYSVSREKKERFSLILESASTNQTSMYLCASGRLGTSSEQYFGPGTRLTVT.

This clonotype was observed at least ten times. The chain carries TRBV28 and TRBJ1-5; 9 positions agree with TRBD1. The CDR3 extends over 15 amino acids. Germline V gene sequence: CDR1 MDHEN, CDR2 SYDVKM. Trimming cost V 5 bases and J 6 bases; bases outside gene matches: 8. The CDR3 sequence is CASSRLGQGSQPQHF. DNA for the CDR3: TGTGCCAGCAGTCGCCTCGGACAGGGGAGTCAGCCCCAGCATTTT.

This clonotype was found many times. The chain employs TRBV28 and TRBJ2-7; weak D call: TRBD1 (5 bases). Deletions cut 10 bases from V and 4 bases from J, with 11 bases between. The CDR3 extends over 11 amino acids. Germline V CDR1 and CDR2: MDHEN, SYDVKM. The CDR3 sequence is CATKQGYEQYF. For the CDR3, the DNA is TGTGCCACAAAGCAGGGTTACGAGCAGTACTTC.

This clonotype occurred many times. V is TRBV27 and J is TRBJ1-2, with 10 bases that match TRBD1. This CDR3 spans 12 amino acids. Germline V gene data show CDR1 as MNHEY and CDR2 as SMNVEV (reference sequence). Trimming cost V 8 bases and J 3 bases; bases outside gene matches: 0. CDR3 DNA: TGTGCCAGCGGGACAGGGGACTATGGCTACACCTTC. Amino acid sequence: CASGTGDYGYTF.

V usage is TRBV12-3 or TRBV12-4 and J usage is TRBJ2-5, with a tentative D call TRBD1 (5 bases). There are 13 residues in the CDR3. V was trimmed by 5 bases and J by 5 bases, leaving 12 bases between them. The CDR3 loop is CASSLRVFETQYF. The CDR3 bases are TGTGCCAGCAGTCTCAGGGTTTTCGAGACCCAGTACTTC.

This clonotype was counted ten times or more. The genes are TRBV12-3 or TRBV12-4 and TRBJ1-1; 7 nucleotides align to TRBD1. CDR3 length equals 14 residues. With V trimmed by 6 bases and J by 6 bases, 10 bases remained unmatched. The CDR3 spells CASRLDRSRPEAFF. In DNA form, the CDR3 reads TGTGCCAGCAGGCTGGACAGGTCCCGCCCTGAAGCTTTCTTT.

The chain combines TRBV30 with TRBJ2-1, with D perhaps matching TRBD2 (5 bases). Germline values: CDR1 GTSNPN, CDR2 SVGIG (reference sequence). The CDR3 length is 13 residues. The V and J ends lost 6 bases and 2 bases respectively, with 11 bases between them. CDR3 DNA sequence: TGTGCCTGCTCCGGGATCACCTACAATGAGCAGTTCTTC. It translates to CACSGITYNEQFF. Full variable domain (rest looked up from reference TRBV30 and TRBJ2-1): SQTIHQWPATLVQPVGSPLSLECTVEGTSNPNLYWYRQAAGRGLQLLFYSVGIGQISSEVPQNLSASRPQDRQFILSSKKLLLSDSGFYLCACSGITYNEQFFGPGTRLTVL.

There are many counts of this clonotype. The CDR3 here is CAINEPGQGASYGYTF. In DNA, the CDR3 is TGTGCCATCAACGAACCGGGACAGGGGGCAAGCTATGGCTACACCTTC. J is TRBJ1-2 and V is TRBV10-3; 12 bases agree with TRBD1. The ends lost 7 bases at V and 4 bases at J; junction bases unmatched: 10. The CDR3 has 16 residues. Germline CDR1 ENHRY, CDR2 SYGVKD.

The sample holds many counts of this clonotype. The chain links TRBV19 to TRBJ1-1; D unresolved. In germline, CDR1 is LNHDA, CDR2 SQIVND (reference sequence). CDR3 length: 14 amino acids. V gave up 9 bases and J gave up 6 bases, with 20 bases separating them. CDR3 sequence: CASLPDGIAAEAFF. CDR3 nucleotide sequence: TGTGCCAGCCTACCTGACGGGATCGCCGCTGAAGCTTTCTTT. The full variable domain, its missing parts supplied by reference TRBV19 and TRBJ1-1, is DGGITQSPKYLFRKEGQNVTLSCEQNLNHDAMYWYRQDPGQGLRLIYYSQIVNDFQKGDIAEGYSVSREKKESFPLTVTSAQKNPTAFYLCASLPDGIAAEAFFGQGTRLTVV.

This clonotype was recorded many times. The chain links TRBV6-5 to TRBJ2-5; 9 positions agree with TRBD1. The ends lost 6 bases at V and 7 bases at J; junction bases unmatched: 12. Looked up from germline, CDR1 is MNHEY and CDR2 is SVGAGI. This CDR3 has 15 amino acids. The CDR3 loop is CASSPQTGGVGTQYF. As DNA, the CDR3 is TGTGCCAGCAGCCCCCAGACAGGGGGAGTGGGGACCCAGTACTTC.

This clonotype was observed many times. The rearrangement joins TRBV10-3 to TRBJ2-5; possible D gene TRBD2, 6 bases. CDR3 length equals 14 residues. V was shortened by 3 bases and J by 2 bases, with 10 bases between the two germline ends. CDR1 ENHRY and CDR2 SYGVKD come from the germline V gene. The DNA of the CDR3 is TGTGCCATCAGTGAATCGGGGGATCAAGAGACCCAGTACTTC. Protein product: CAISESGDQETQYF.

This clonotype was observed at least ten times. The chain employs TRBV11-1 and TRBJ2-7; D is possibly TRBD2 (7 bases). The V end was cut by 3 bases, the J end by 4 bases, with 13 bases between. The CDR3 covers 14 residues. Germline V gene lookup returns CDR1 SGHAT and CDR2 FQDESV (reference sequence). CDR3: CASSFGGPSYEQYF. CDR3 nucleotides: TGTGCCAGCAGCTTCGGGGGGCCGTCTTACGAGCAGTACTTC.